What follows are 8 T cell receptor beta chains derived from one specimen sequenced in a study of blood T cell repertoires in COVID-19. Data came from immunoSEQ multiplex PCR; TCRdb stores just in-frame clones and leaves some out. The sample yields roughly 56,000 clones, approximately 88% seen once. The sample was peripheral blood. These receptors were obtained from a human donor in a cohort sampled during active COVID-19.

V usage is TRBV12-3 or TRBV12-4 and J usage is TRBJ2-7; no reliable D call. The CDR3 has 11 residues. V was cut by 6 bases and J by 2 bases, with 5 bases left in between. CDR3 protein: CASSRAYEQYF. As DNA, the CDR3 is TGTGCCAGCAGCCGGGCCTACGAGCAGTACTTC.

V and J are TRBV3-1 (or the pseudogene TRBV3-2) and TRBJ2-6; D is uncertain. Trimming stripped 1 base from V and 0 bases from J, with 10 bases between. The CDR3 runs to 17 residues. CDR1 LGHDT and CDR2 YNNKEL come from the germline V gene (reference sequence). The CDR3 here is CASSQGYRSSGANVLTF. The CDR3 nucleotides are TGTGCCAGCAGCCAAGGTTATCGGAGCTCTGGGGCCAACGTCCTGACTTTC.

V gene TRBV6-2 or TRBV6-3 combines with J gene TRBJ2-3, with 10 bases identical to TRBD2. Germline CDR1 and CDR2: MNHEY and SVGEGT. After removal of 0 bases from V and 1 base from J, the junction contained 13 bases not matched to a gene. The CDR3 totals 20 residues. The CDR3 spells CASSYSVGSSGGLGTDTQYF. CDR3 nucleotide sequence: TGTGCCAGCAGTTACTCGGTTGGGTCTAGCGGGGGTTTGGGCACAGATACGCAGTATTTT.

The chain carries TRBV7-8 and TRBJ2-1; maybe TRBD2 (6 bases). CDR3 length: 16 amino acids. V lost 3 bases to trimming and J lost 0 bases, with 12 bases between them. Germline loops: CDR1 SGHVS, CDR2 FQNEAQ. CDR3 loop: CASSLGAGSSYNEQFF. The CDR3 DNA follows: TGTGCCAGCAGCTTGGGTGCCGGGAGCTCCTACAATGAGCAGTTCTTC.

The chain has TRBV5-5 and TRBJ1-6; 9 nucleotides align to TRBD1. The V gene end was trimmed by 4 bases and the J gene end by 1 base; junction bases not matched to a gene: 9. CDR1 is SGHKS and CDR2 is YYEKEE in the germline V gene (reference sequence). The CDR3 sequence is 18 residues long. The CDR3 is CASSGGQGLSSYNSPLHF. As DNA, the CDR3 is TGTGCCAGCAGCGGGGGACAGGGTTTGAGTTCCTATAATTCACCCCTCCACTTT.

V usage is TRBV4-1 and J usage is TRBJ2-2, with 12 bases matching TRBD2. V shed 3 bases and J 5 bases; nucleotides not matched to a gene: 4. CDR3 size: 16 residues. Looked up from germline, CDR1 is MGHRA and CDR2 is YSYEKL. The CDR3 here is CASSHPTSGGTGELFF. The CDR3 DNA is TGCGCCAGCAGCCATCCCACTAGCGGGGGGACCGGGGAGCTGTTTTTT.

This chain joins TRBV30 and TRBJ1-2; 8 bases match TRBD1. Unmatched junction bases numbered 8, after V lost 4 bases and J lost 7 bases. Germline V gene lookup returns CDR1 GTSNPN and CDR2 SVGIG (reference sequence). The CDR3 consists of 13 residues. The CDR3 region is CAWNLQGDGGYTF. CDR3 nucleotide sequence: TGTGCCTGGAATCTACAGGGGGATGGTGGCTACACCTTC.

This clone was counted between two and nine times. The V and J genes are TRBV7-9 and TRBJ1-1, with a tentative D call TRBD1 (6 bases). CDR1 and CDR2 (germline): SEHNR, FQNEAQ (reference sequence). The CDR3 has 14 amino acids. Trimming stripped 7 bases from V and 0 bases from J, with 12 bases between. CDR3 coding DNA: TGTGCCAGCACCCCGGACAGATTGAACACTGAAGCTTTCTTT. Its protein is CASTPDRLNTEAFF.